Each of the 31 T cell receptor beta chains below was sequenced from the same sample in a study of cytomegalovirus exposure and HLA in healthy donors. Here immunoSEQ multiplex PCR was the method, and the copy in TCRdb shows in-frame clones only, minus some. The data hold some 120,000 clones, with roughly 94% observed a single time. Sequences were obtained from PBMCs. These receptors originate from a young woman in good health and CMV-seronegative.

The chain couples TRBV5-1 to TRBJ2-7; D may be TRBD1 (6 bases). Germline CDR1 reads SGHRS; CDR2 reads YFSETQ. V shed 4 bases and J shed 3 bases, with 20 bases lying between them. The CDR3 totals 16 residues. CDR3 coding DNA: TGCGCCAGCAGCCCTCGGACCAGACAGGTATTCTACGAGCAGTACTTC. It specifies CASSPRTRQVFYEQYF.

The rearrangement uses TRBV6-4 and TRBJ1-2, with D tentatively TRBD1 (6 bases). CDR3 length equals 14 residues. Trimming cost V 7 bases and J 8 bases, with 20 bases left between them. The germline V gene encodes CDR1 MRHNA and CDR2 SNTAGT. CDR3 coding DNA: TGTGCCAGCAAAAGGGGGGGTGGACCCTTCGGCTACACCTTC. Encoded protein: CASKRGGGPFGYTF.

This chain connects TRBV28 to TRBJ1-1, with 8 nucleotides matching TRBD1. Germline-derived CDR1 and CDR2 are MDHEN and SYDVKM. The V gene end was trimmed by 2 bases and the J gene end by 5 bases; junction bases not matched to a gene: 1. This CDR3 has 13 amino acids. CDR3 nucleotides: TGTGCCAGCAGTTTAACAGGGGGGACTGAAGCTTTCTTT. Protein: CASSLTGGTEAFF.

The CDR3 region is CASSATGVGNTIYF. In DNA form, the CDR3 reads TGTGCCAGCAGCGCGACCGGGGTCGGAAACACCATATATTTT. The genes are TRBV27 and TRBJ1-3, with unresolved D. Germline-derived CDR1 and CDR2 are MNHEY and SMNVEV (reference sequence). The V end was cut by 6 bases, the J end by 4 bases, with 13 bases between. The CDR3 sequence is 14 residues long.

This sequence joins TRBV6-1 and TRBJ2-1, with 11 bases aligning to TRBD2. CDR3 length: 15 residues. V trimming: 6 bases; J trimming: 4 bases; junction bases outside the gene matches: 5. Per the germline V gene, CDR1 is MNHNS and CDR2 is SASEGT. This CDR3 reads CASRTSGAIYNEQFF. The CDR3 region has the DNA TGTGCCAGCAGGACTAGCGGGGCCATTTACAATGAGCAGTTCTTC.

DNA of the CDR3: TGTGCCAGCAGTTACTCGAAGGGGGAGCCAGATGGCTACACCTTC. Its translation is CASSYSKGEPDGYTF. This chain connects TRBV6-6 to TRBJ1-2; D possibly corresponds to TRBD1 (6 bases). Germline values: CDR1 MNHNY, CDR2 SVGAGI (reference sequence). CDR3 length: 15 residues. V dropped 0 bases and J dropped 6 bases, with 14 bases sitting between them.

The chain uses TRBV4-2 and TRBJ1-2, with 7 positions matching TRBD1. V was pared by 2 bases and J by 3 bases, with 12 bases of the junction left unmatched. This CDR3 comprises 17 residues. The germline gives CDR1 LGHNA, CDR2 YNFKEQ. The CDR3 bases are TGTGCCAGCAGCCAAAATAGGGCTGACAGGGTGGACTATGGCTACACCTTC. Translation: CASSQNRADRVDYGYTF.

The chain is built from TRBV7-9 and TRBJ1-5; 8 nucleotides agree with TRBD1. Germline trimming cut 5 bases from V and 2 bases from J; bases unmatched to any gene: 11. This CDR3 has 17 amino acids. Germline lookup yields CDR1 SEHNR and CDR2 FQNEAQ (reference sequence). Here the CDR3 DNA reads TGTGCCAGCAGCGGGGCGGACAGGGTTCGGGGCAATCAGCCCCAGCATTTT. This gives the protein CASSGADRVRGNQPQHF.

The chain employs TRBV5-1 and TRBJ1-4, with unresolved D. Trimming shortened V by 0 bases and J by 2 bases, and 8 bases separated the two germline ends. The CDR3 runs 15 residues. CDR1 and CDR2 (germline): SGHRS, YFSETQ. CDR3 amino acids: CASSLGGFTNEKLFF. In DNA form, the CDR3 reads TGCGCCAGCAGCTTGGGAGGGTTTACTAATGAAAAACTGTTTTTT.

J is TRBJ2-1 and V is TRBV7-9; TRBD1 aligns across 7 bases. The junction had 7 bases not matched to a gene; V was cut back by 1 base and J by 7 bases. The CDR3 has 15 amino acids. CDR1 and CDR2 from the germline V gene are SEHNR and FQNEAQ (reference sequence). This chain's CDR3 is CASSLVPGGMNEQFF. For the CDR3, the DNA is TGTGCCAGCAGCTTAGTGCCAGGGGGTATGAATGAGCAGTTCTTC. The full variable domain, rest sourced from reference TRBV7-9 and TRBJ2-1, is DTGVSQNPRHKITKRGQNVTFRCDPISEHNRLYWYRQTLGQGPEFLTYFQNEAQLEKSRLLSDRFSAERPKGSFSTLEIQRTEQGDSAMYLCASSLVPGGMNEQFFGPGTRLTVL.

J is TRBJ1-1 and V is TRBV7-9; D may be TRBD1 (6 bases). The CDR3 loop spans 14 amino acids. V was shortened by 5 bases and J by 1 base, with 11 bases between the two germline ends. In germline, CDR1 is SEHNR, CDR2 FQNEAQ (reference sequence). For the CDR3, the DNA is TGTGCCAGCAGCCCCTCGACAGGGAACACTGAAGCTTTCTTT. Translating it yields CASSPSTGNTEAFF.

CDR3 in DNA: TGTGCCAGCAGCTTAACGGTGGGCGACCCAGGGGGCCAGTACTTC. Amino acids: CASSLTVGDPGGQYF. This chain connects TRBV7-8 to TRBJ2-5, with 7 bases identical to TRBD1. The germline V gene has CDR1 SGHVS and CDR2 FQNEAQ. V shed 2 bases, J shed 10 bases, and the junction held 13 bases outside the gene matches. This CDR3 has 15 amino acids.

This chain uses TRBV4-1 with TRBJ2-6, with D possibly TRBD1 on 5 matching bases. Trimming took off 0 bases at V and 2 bases at J, with 14 bases between the two ends. Per germline, CDR1 MGHRA and CDR2 YSYEKL. The CDR3 is 18 amino acids. Here the CDR3 reads CASSQEVGLWAGANVLTF. CDR3 in DNA: TGCGCCAGCAGCCAAGAAGTGGGGCTATGGGCTGGGGCCAACGTCCTGACTTTC.

This clone was seen a single time. This chain joins TRBV2 and TRBJ1-6; 10 bases match TRBD1. V lost 5 bases, J lost 10 bases, and 14 bases stayed unmatched. The CDR3 covers 17 residues. Germline CDR1 reads SNHLY; CDR2 reads FYNNEI. The CDR3 region has the DNA TGTGCCAGCAGTAAAGTACAACCGGGACAGGGGAGATCACCCCTCCACTTT. Translating it yields CASSKVQPGQGRSPLHF.

The chain employs TRBV5-1 and TRBJ1-4; no firm D call. With 3 bases removed from V and 8 bases from J, the gap between germline ends came to 14 bases. Germline loops: CDR1 SGHRS, CDR2 YFSETQ. CDR3 length: 14 amino acids. This chain's CDR3 is CASSYGGREEKLFF. In DNA, the CDR3 is TGCGCCAGCAGCTATGGAGGGCGGGAAGAAAAACTGTTTTTT.

The V call is TRBV6-6, the J call TRBJ2-1; 9 nucleotides match TRBD2. The V and J ends lost 0 bases and 8 bases, in that order; junction bases with no gene match: 2. This CDR3 contains 14 residues. Germline V lookup: CDR1 MNHNY, CDR2 SVGAGI (reference sequence). CDR3 nucleotides: TGTGCCAGCAGTTACTCTGGGACTAGCCATGAGCAGTTCTTC. Its protein is CASSYSGTSHEQFF.

The chain carries TRBV6-1 and TRBJ2-7, with 8 nucleotides matching TRBD2. V was clipped by 7 bases and J by 0 bases; unmatched bases: 8. The CDR3 is 15 residues long. The V gene's germline CDR1 is MNHNS and CDR2 SASEGT. The CDR3 reads CASMPPRGGSYEQYF. CDR3 nucleotides: TGTGCCAGCATGCCCCCCCGGGGGGGCTCCTACGAGCAGTACTTC.

The chain employs TRBV19 and TRBJ1-4, with 11 bases identical to TRBD1. Germline V CDR1 and CDR2: LNHDA, SQIVND (reference sequence). Unmatched junction bases numbered 5, after V lost 7 bases and J lost 10 bases. This CDR3 is built from 13 residues. For the CDR3, the DNA is TGTGCCAGTACCCCGGGACAGGGGGGAAAACTGTTTTTT. Its protein product is CASTPGQGGKLFF.

The rearrangement joins TRBV5-1 to TRBJ1-3; D remains ambiguous. CDR3 length equals 16 residues. V dropped 4 bases and J dropped 0 bases, with 14 bases sitting between them. CDR1 is SGHRS and CDR2 is YFSETQ in the germline V gene. The CDR3 nucleotides are TGCGCCAGCAGCGCGGAGCCGGTAACCTCTGGAAACACCATATATTTT. It codes for CASSAEPVTSGNTIYF.

V usage is TRBV28 and J usage is TRBJ2-7, with 9 bases fitting TRBD1. This CDR3 has 14 residues. Germline-derived CDR1 and CDR2 are MDHEN and SYDVKM. With V trimmed by 5 bases and J by 2 bases, 4 bases remained unmatched. CDR3 in DNA: TGTGCCAGCAGTGCGGGACAGGGTCCCTACGAGCAGTACTTC. This gives the protein CASSAGQGPYEQYF.

The V call is TRBV19, the J call TRBJ1-4, with D uncertain. Trimming left V 1 base short and J 8 bases short, with 11 bases between. The CDR3 covers 14 residues. Germline assignment: CDR1 LNHDA and CDR2 SQIVND (reference sequence). The CDR3 nucleotides are TGTGCCAGTAGTATAGCTGGCACCACCGAAAAACTGTTTTTT. It translates to CASSIAGTTEKLFF.

The V gene is TRBV2, the J gene TRBJ1-6; 8 bases align to TRBD1. J was trimmed by 9 bases and V by 8 bases; bases with no gene match: 6. This CDR3 comprises 13 residues. Germline V CDR1 and CDR2: SNHLY, FYNNEI. The CDR3 is CASLGQGGSPLHF. The DNA for the CDR3 is TGTGCCAGCCTAGGACAGGGCGGTTCACCCCTCCACTTT.

CDR3 amino acids: CASSSPIRDRGAYNEQFF. Written as DNA, the CDR3 is TGTGCCAGCAGCTCGCCGATTCGGGACAGGGGCGCCTACAATGAGCAGTTCTTC. The chain links TRBV5-6 to TRBJ2-1, with TRBD1 matching over 10 bases. J was trimmed by 2 bases and V by 3 bases; bases with no gene match: 11. The CDR3 runs to 18 residues. The germline CDR1 and CDR2 sequences are SGHDT and YYEEEE.

The chain couples TRBV28 to TRBJ2-2; 7 bases are a match to TRBD2. This CDR3 is 19 amino acids long. The germline gives CDR1 MDHEN, CDR2 SYDVKM. Losses at the gene ends were 0 bases for V and 3 bases for J; bases not matched to a gene: 13. Here the CDR3 reads CASSLWAGAIIGDTGELFF. The CDR3, as DNA: TGTGCCAGCAGTTTATGGGCGGGAGCTATCATCGGGGACACCGGGGAGCTGTTTTTT.

The chain couples TRBV30 to TRBJ2-5; TRBD2 aligns across 7 bases. The CDR3 has 16 amino acids. Unmatched junction bases numbered 14, after V lost 3 bases and J lost 4 bases. Per the germline V gene, CDR1 is GTSNPN and CDR2 is SVGIG (reference sequence). The chain's CDR3 is CAWSLGVSGGTETQYF. For the CDR3, the DNA is TGTGCCTGGAGCCTAGGGGTCTCGGGAGGCACAGAGACCCAGTACTTC.

V usage is TRBV6-4 and J usage is TRBJ2-7; TRBD1 aligns across 7 bases. Germline-derived CDR1 and CDR2 are MRHNA and SNTAGT. The CDR3 covers 15 residues. V dropped 2 bases and J dropped 2; count of bases not matched to a gene: 6. CDR3 region: CASSDAGQATYEQYF. For the CDR3, the DNA is TGTGCCAGCAGTGACGCAGGACAGGCCACCTACGAGCAGTACTTC.

The count of this clone is one. CDR3 loop: CASSRLPGAYEQYF. CDR3 sequence (DNA): TGCGCCAGCAGTCGACTCCCAGGGGCCTACGAGCAGTACTTC. The V and J genes are TRBV10-1 and TRBJ2-7; D may be TRBD1 (6 bases). V lost 5 bases to trimming and J lost 2 bases, with 13 bases between them. This CDR3 is built from 14 residues. Germline V gene sequence: CDR1 WNHNN, CDR2 SYGVQD (reference sequence).

The chain combines TRBV30 with TRBJ2-1; a possible D gene is TRBD2 (5 bases). V gave up 3 bases and J gave up 0 bases, with 9 bases separating them. The germline CDR1 and CDR2 sequences are GTSNPN and SVGIG (reference sequence). The CDR3 totals 14 residues. The CDR3 reads CAWSHGDSYNEQFF. The CDR3, as DNA: TGTGCCTGGAGCCACGGGGACTCCTACAATGAGCAGTTCTTC. The full variable domain, rest sourced from reference TRBV30 and TRBJ2-1, is SQTIHQWPATLVQPVGSPLSLECTVEGTSNPNLYWYRQAAGRGLQLLFYSVGIGQISSEVPQNLSASRPQDRQFILSSKKLLLSDSGFYLCAWSHGDSYNEQFFGPGTRLTVL.

The rearrangement joins TRBV27 to TRBJ1-1; maybe TRBD1 (5 bases). V dropped 10 bases and J dropped 0 bases, with 18 bases sitting between them. CDR3 length equals 15 residues. CDR1 is MNHEY, CDR2 SMNVEV, per germline (reference sequence). Written as DNA, the CDR3 is TGTGCCACCTACAGGATCGATAATCTGAACACTGAAGCTTTCTTT. Translating gives CATYRIDNLNTEAFF.

The J gene is TRBJ1-3, the V gene TRBV19; D gene uncertain. This CDR3 has 15 residues. Per the germline V gene, CDR1 is LNHDA and CDR2 is SQIVND (reference sequence). V was shortened by 7 bases and J by 0 bases, with 13 bases between the two germline ends. Here the CDR3 DNA reads TGTGCCAGTACCTTACCGAGGGCCTCTGGAAACACCATATATTTT. It translates to CASTLPRASGNTIYF.

The chain recombines TRBV28 with TRBJ1-1; no clear D gene. Trimming shortened V by 10 bases and J by 1 base, and 10 bases separated the two germline ends. This CDR3 comprises 12 residues. Germline CDR1 is MDHEN and CDR2 is SYDVKM. The CDR3 spells CATGLGNTEAFF. CDR3 in DNA: TGTGCCACTGGGCTGGGGAACACTGAAGCTTTCTTT.